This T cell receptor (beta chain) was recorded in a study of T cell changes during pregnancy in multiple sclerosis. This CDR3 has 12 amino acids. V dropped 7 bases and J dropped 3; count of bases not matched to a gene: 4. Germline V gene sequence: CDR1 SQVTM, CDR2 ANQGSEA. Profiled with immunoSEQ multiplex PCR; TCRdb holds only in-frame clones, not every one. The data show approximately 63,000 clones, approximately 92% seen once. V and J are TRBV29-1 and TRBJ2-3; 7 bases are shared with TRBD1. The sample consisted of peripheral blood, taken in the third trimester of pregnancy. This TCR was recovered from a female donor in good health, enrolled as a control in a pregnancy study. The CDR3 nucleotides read TGCAGCGGGACGGGACAGACAGATACGCAGTATTTT. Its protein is CSGTGQTDTQYF.